The clone carrying this T cell receptor beta chain was picked up many times. What it binds is unknown. The entry originates in a study of T cells after yellow fever vaccination. Study-level results: From the bulk population, abundant clonotypes could contaminate and appear within FACS-sorted repertoires. Peaking on day 5 versus 15, the secondary response was faster but weaker.

It was through 5'RACE template switching that TCR cDNA was made, with a universal primer site and UMIs added. TCRdb used MiXCR to reprocess the 5' RACE reads, holding one entry per CDR3 protein. The data hold a few hundred thousand distinct CDR3 sequences, with roughly 4.3% observed a single time. V lost 4 bases, J lost 5 bases, and 11 bases lay in between. The CDR3 runs to 13 residues. Germline CDR1 reads SGHAT; CDR2 reads FQNNGV. The input for sequencing was PBMCs, taken 5 days after the yellow fever booster vaccination. The chain links TRBV11-2 to TRBJ1-1; D remains unclear. The TCR comes from a man between 18 and 29 years old who received the YFV17D yellow fever vaccine. DNA of the CDR3: TGTGCCAGCAGCTCCACGGAGAGGACTGAAGCTTTCTTT. This gives the protein CASSSTERTEAFF.